A selection of T cell receptor beta chains follows, all from one sample in a study of fetal regulatory T cell absence and autoimmunity. Using immunoSEQ multiplex PCR, the repertoire was profiled, and TCRdb retains in-frame clones only, with some absent. Among some 87,000 clones, approximately 75% were seen once, and the ten largest hold roughly 2%. Material for sequencing was pancreas tissue. These receptors were taken from a male donor with IPEX syndrome. Both conserved end residues are part of each CDR3. The D gene is left open where the match is weak. The size entry is marked missing in some rows and otherwise reads once, few, many or a size class.

j_gene | v_gene | abundance | d_gene | CDR3nt | CDR3aa
TRBJ1-2 | TRBV6-5 | NA | NA | TGTGCCAGCAGTTACGGGCTGAGGGGTGGCTACACCTTC | CASSYGLRGGYTF
TRBJ2-3 | TRBV5-4 | NA | TRBD2 | TGTGCCAGCAGTGGCGGGAGGGTCACAGATACGCAGTATTTT | CASSGGRVTDTQYF
TRBJ1-2 | TRBV5-6 | NA | TRBD1 | TGTGCCAGCAGCTACGGGACAGTCTATGGCTACACCTTC | CASSYGTVYGYTF
TRBJ2-7 | TRBV6-1 | NA | NA | TGTGCCAGCAGTGAGGGGCAGTACTCCTACGAGCAGTACTTC | CASSEGQYSYEQYF
TRBJ2-1 | TRBV4-2 | NA | NA | TGTGCCAGCAGCCAAGGGGGCAATGAGCAGTTCTTC | CASSQGGNEQFF
TRBJ1-2 | TRBV6-7 | NA | NA | TGTGCCAGCAGTACATGGGGGGCTAACTATGGCTACACCTTC | CASSTWGANYGYTF
TRBJ2-7 | TRBV5-1 | NA | TRBD1 | TGCGCCAGCAGACGGACAGGTTCCTACGAGCAGTACTTC | CASRRTGSYEQYF
TRBJ2-7 | TRBV4-1 | NA | NA | TGCGCCAGCAGCCAACGGGGTTACGAGCAGTACTTC | CASSQRGYEQYF
TRBJ2-7 | TRBV7-2 | NA | TRBD1 | TGTGCCAGCAGCCAGAGACAGGGTACCTACGAGCAGTACTTC | CASSQRQGTYEQYF
TRBJ2-3 | TRBV4-1 | once | TRBD2 | TGCGCCAGCAGCCAAAGCCCCTGGACTAGCGGCACAGATACGCAGTATTTT | CASSQSPWTSGTDTQYF
TRBJ2-1 | TRBV4-1 | NA | NA | TGCGCCAGCAGACCCCGGGGGGCCCGATACAATGAGCAGTTCTTC | CASRPRGARYNEQFF
TRBJ1-5 | TRBV19 | NA | TRBD1 | TGTGCCAGTAGTGTCTCGGGACAGAGCAATCAGCCCCAGCATTTT | CASSVSGQSNQPQHF
TRBJ2-3 | TRBV2 | NA | NA | TGTGCCAGCACGGGGGGCGGCACAGATACGCAGTATTTT | CASTGGGTDTQYF
TRBJ1-5 | TRBV21-1 | NA | NA | TGTGCCAGCAGCAGGCGGGGGGGAAATCAGCCCCAGCATTTT | CASSRRGGNQPQHF